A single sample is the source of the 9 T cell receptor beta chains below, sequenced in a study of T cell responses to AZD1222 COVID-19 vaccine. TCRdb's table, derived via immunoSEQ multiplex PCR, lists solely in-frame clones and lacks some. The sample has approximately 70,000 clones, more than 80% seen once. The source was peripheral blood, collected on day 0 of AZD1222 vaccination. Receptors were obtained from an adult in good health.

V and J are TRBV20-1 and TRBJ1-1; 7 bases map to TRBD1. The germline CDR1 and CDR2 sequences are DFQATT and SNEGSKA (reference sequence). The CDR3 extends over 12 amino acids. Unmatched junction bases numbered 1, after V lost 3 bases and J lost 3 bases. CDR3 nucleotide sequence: TGCAGTGCTAGTACAGGGGACACTGAAGCTTTCTTT. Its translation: CSASTGDTEAFF.

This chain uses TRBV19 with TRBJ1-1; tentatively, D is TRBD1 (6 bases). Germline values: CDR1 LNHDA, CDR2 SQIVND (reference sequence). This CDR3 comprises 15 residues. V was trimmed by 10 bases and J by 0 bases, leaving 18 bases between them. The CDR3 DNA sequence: TGTGCCACTCACCCGGGGGGGCAGTTGAACACTGAAGCTTTCTTT. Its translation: CATHPGGQLNTEAFF.

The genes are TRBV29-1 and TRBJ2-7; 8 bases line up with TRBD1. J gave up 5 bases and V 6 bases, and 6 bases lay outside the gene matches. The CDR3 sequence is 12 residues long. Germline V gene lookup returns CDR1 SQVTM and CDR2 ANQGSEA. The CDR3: CSVGQVPDEQYF. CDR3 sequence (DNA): TGCAGCGTGGGACAGGTCCCTGACGAGCAGTACTTC.

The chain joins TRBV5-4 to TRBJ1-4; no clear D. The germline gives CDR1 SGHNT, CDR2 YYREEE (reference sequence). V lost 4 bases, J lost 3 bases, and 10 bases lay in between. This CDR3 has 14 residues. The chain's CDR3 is CASSEDGPNEKLFF. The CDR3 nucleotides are TGTGCCAGCAGCGAGGACGGCCCTAATGAAAAACTGTTTTTT.

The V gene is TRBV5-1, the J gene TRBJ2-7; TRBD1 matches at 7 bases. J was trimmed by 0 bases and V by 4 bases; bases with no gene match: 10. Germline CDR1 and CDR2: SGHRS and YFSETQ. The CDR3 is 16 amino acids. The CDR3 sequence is CASSPPRQGVSYEQYF. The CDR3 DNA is TGCGCCAGCAGCCCTCCCCGACAGGGCGTCTCCTACGAGCAGTACTTC. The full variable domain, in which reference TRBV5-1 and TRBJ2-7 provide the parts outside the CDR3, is KAGVTQTPRYLIKTRGQQVTLSCSPISGHRSVSWYQQTPGQGLQFLFEYFSETQRNKGNFPGRFSGRQFSNSRSEMNVSTLELGDSALYLCASSPPRQGVSYEQYFGPGTRLTVT.

The CDR3 DNA follows: TGTGCCAGCAGTTACTCCGCCGGGAACTATGGCTACACCTTC. Encoded protein: CASSYSAGNYGYTF. The chain has TRBV6-2 or TRBV6-3 and TRBJ1-2; D gene uncertain. The CDR3 length is 14 residues. Per germline, CDR1 MNHEY and CDR2 SVGEGT. V lost 0 bases, J lost 2 bases, and 7 bases lay in between.

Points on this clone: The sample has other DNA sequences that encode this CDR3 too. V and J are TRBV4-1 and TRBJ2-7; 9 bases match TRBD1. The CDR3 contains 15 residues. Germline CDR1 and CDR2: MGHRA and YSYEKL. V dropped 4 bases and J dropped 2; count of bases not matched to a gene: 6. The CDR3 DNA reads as TGCGCCAGCAGCCCGGGACAGGGACCTACCTACGAGCAGTACTTC. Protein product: CASSPGQGPTYEQYF.

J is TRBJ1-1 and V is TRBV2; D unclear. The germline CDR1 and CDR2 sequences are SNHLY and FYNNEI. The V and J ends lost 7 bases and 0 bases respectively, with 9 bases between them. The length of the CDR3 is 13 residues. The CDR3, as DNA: TGTGCCAGCATTCAATCCATGAACACTGAAGCTTTCTTT. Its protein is CASIQSMNTEAFF. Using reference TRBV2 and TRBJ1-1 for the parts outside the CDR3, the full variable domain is EPEVTQTPSHQVTQMGQEVILRCVPISNHLYFYWYRQILGQKVEFLVSFYNNEISEKSEIFDDQFSVERPDGSNFTLKIRSTKLEDSAMYFCASIQSMNTEAFFGQGTRLTVV.

The CDR3 bases are TGTGCCAGCAGAGCCGGGACAGGGGTAAACACTGAAGCTTTCTTT. Amino acids: CASRAGTGVNTEAFF. The V gene is TRBV7-9, the J gene TRBJ1-1, with 10 positions matching TRBD1. The germline gives CDR1 SEHNR, CDR2 FQNEAQ (reference sequence). The junction had 6 bases not matched to a gene; V was cut back by 6 bases and J by 2 bases. The CDR3 totals 15 residues.